This T cell receptor beta chain was captured by sequencing in a study of blood T cell repertoires in COVID-19. Across the whole study: The United States, Italy and Spain supplied acute and convalescent COVID-19 samples.

This clone was counted a single time. As processed by the authors: Amplification of reference gene primers provided the estimated nucleated cell counts. Profiling relied on immunoSEQ multiplex PCR, and the TCRdb table lists in-frame clones only, not all of them. That table is the source of V, J and clone size, and D and trimming were worked out from the DNA. The profile covers just over 150,000 clones, with roughly four fifths appearing a single time and 22% taken by the ten largest. The TCR originated in a woman aged 80 or over with acute or convalescent COVID-19. The material sequenced was peripheral blood.

The CDR3 protein is CASSWDRLNSPLHF. CDR3 bases: TGTGCCAGCAGTTGGGACAGGCTAAATTCACCCCTCCACTTT. The gene calls are TRBV6-5 and TRBJ1-6; 8 bases align to TRBD1. Germline-derived CDR1 and CDR2 are MNHEY and SVGAGI. The CDR3 loop spans 14 amino acids. J was trimmed by 7 bases and V by 4 bases; bases with no gene match: 3.